A single sample gave rise to the 18 T cell receptor beta chains below, sequenced in a study of a mutant IDH1 vaccine in newly diagnosed glioma. The antigens for these receptors are not known. Time point given: week 23, last vaccination. Vaccination comprised doses that each held 300 ug of mutant IDH1 20-mer peptide, plus topical imiquimod. Sequencing was performed with immunoSEQ multiplex PCR; in TCRdb, only in-frame clones are kept and a portion is missing. The data show about 30,000 clones, with over 75% seen just once and 2.5% held by the top ten. Sequenced material: PBMCs, taken from a glioma patient whose treatment included an IDH1 peptide vaccine. The receptors were sampled from a man aged 35 to 55 with glioma.

The chain links TRBV7-3 to TRBJ2-3, with 8 bases lining up with TRBD2. Per germline, CDR1 SGHTA and CDR2 FQGTGA. The V gene end was trimmed by 6 bases and the J gene end by 1 base; junction bases not matched to a gene: 9. This CDR3 spans 16 amino acids. This CDR3 is CASSILAGLRTDTQYF. DNA of the CDR3: TGTGCCAGCAGTATATTAGCGGGACTCCGCACAGATACGCAGTATTTT.

The chain couples TRBV2 to TRBJ1-5; possibly TRBD1 for D (6 bases). Per germline, CDR1 SNHLY and CDR2 FYNNEI. V gave up 3 bases and J gave up 1 base, with 10 bases separating them. The CDR3 is made up of 15 amino acids. CDR3: CASSETGQSNQPQHF. The CDR3 coding sequence is TGTGCCAGCAGTGAGACAGGACAGAGCAATCAGCCCCAGCATTTT.

The CDR3 DNA follows: TGTGCCAGCAGACTACGGGAGGGACTCTATGGCTACACCTTC. Residues: CASRLREGLYGYTF. This chain uses TRBV6-6 with TRBJ1-2; a possible D gene is TRBD1 (5 bases). Between the trimmed V and J ends, which lost 6 bases and 4 bases, there was a span of 15 bases. The CDR3 is 14 residues long. Germline V CDR1 and CDR2: MNHNY, SVGAGI (reference sequence).

V gene TRBV9 combines with J gene TRBJ1-4; D unclear. From germline, CDR1 is SGDLS and CDR2 YYNGEE. CDR3 length: 15 amino acids. Trimming stripped 2 bases from V and 6 bases from J, with 14 bases between. The CDR3 coding sequence is TGTGCCAGCAGCGTGGGAAAAGGAAACGATGAAAAACTGTTTTTT. The encoded protein is CASSVGKGNDEKLFF.

The V and J genes are TRBV11-3 and TRBJ2-2; 7 bases are a match to TRBD2. The trim removed 4 bases at V and 5 bases at J, leaving 7 bases unmatched. Germline loops: CDR1 SGHNT, CDR2 YENEEA. The CDR3 spans 15 residues. This chain's CDR3 is CASSSQRAGTGELFF. CDR3 nucleotides: TGTGCCAGCAGCTCTCAGAGAGCGGGGACCGGGGAGCTGTTTTTT.

The CDR3 loop is CASSLVGGGQHQPQHF. In DNA form, the CDR3 reads TGTGCCAGCAGCTTAGTGGGGGGAGGGCAGCATCAGCCCCAGCATTTT. The V call is TRBV7-2, the J call TRBJ1-5; a possible D gene is TRBD1 (5 bases). The CDR3 loop spans 16 amino acids. Germline CDR1 is SGHTA and CDR2 is FQGNSA. V dropped 1 base and J dropped 5 bases, with 15 bases sitting between them.

The count of this clone is one. The genes are TRBV28 and TRBJ2-7; D is unresolved. The germline V gene has CDR1 MDHEN and CDR2 SYDVKM. The CDR3 is made up of 12 amino acids. V was shortened by 5 bases and J by 5 bases, with 10 bases between the two germline ends. The CDR3 region is CASSPTADEQYF. In DNA form, the CDR3 reads TGTGCCAGCAGTCCCACCGCGGACGAGCAGTACTTC.

The sample holds one count of this clone. The chain recombines TRBV19 with TRBJ1-5; 11 nucleotides agree with TRBD1. There are 16 residues in the CDR3. In germline, CDR1 is LNHDA, CDR2 SQIVND (reference sequence). The junction had 12 bases not matched to a gene; V was cut back by 7 bases and J by 7 bases. CDR3 nucleotides: TGTGCCAGTAAACCCTCCGGACAGGGGGCGAGGCAGCCCCAGCATTTT. Translation: CASKPSGQGARQPQHF.

The chain combines TRBV6-4 with TRBJ2-1, with TRBD2 matching 14 bases. Trimming cost V 3 bases and J 4 bases; bases outside gene matches: 2. Germline CDR1 reads MRHNA; CDR2 reads SNTAGT. There are 16 residues in the CDR3. Written as DNA, the CDR3 is TGTGCCAGCAGTGAAGGACTAGCGGGGGGATACAATGAGCAGTTCTTC. This codes for CASSEGLAGGYNEQFF.

This chain connects TRBV6-1 to TRBJ2-1, with TRBD2 matching 9 bases. The CDR3 is 15 amino acids. Germline V CDR1 and CDR2: MNHNS, SASEGT. Germline trimming cut 2 bases from V and 7 bases from J; bases unmatched to any gene: 6. CDR3 nucleotides: TGTGCCAGCAGTGAATACGGCGGGGGGGCAAATGAGCAGTTCTTC. It codes for CASSEYGGGANEQFF.

CDR3 sequence: CASSPPEAVYNEQFF. The CDR3 DNA reads TGTGCCAGCAGCCCCCCGGAAGCAGTGTACAATGAGCAGTTCTTC. The V call is TRBV4-2, the J call TRBJ2-1; D remains ambiguous. CDR1 is LGHNA and CDR2 is YNFKEQ in the germline V gene. The V end was cut by 4 bases, the J end by 4 bases, with 14 bases between. This CDR3 is 15 amino acids long.

The chain joins TRBV7-2 to TRBJ2-5; D gene uncertain. There are 14 residues in the CDR3. The ends were cut back, 2 bases at V and 2 bases at J, with 9 bases in the middle. Germline V gene lookup returns CDR1 SGHTA and CDR2 FQGNSA. The CDR3 sequence: CASSLFAAQETQYF. DNA of the CDR3: TGTGCCAGCAGCTTATTCGCAGCACAAGAGACCCAGTACTTC.

The V and J genes are TRBV7-4 and TRBJ2-7; the match to TRBD1 covers 7 bases. The CDR3 consists of 16 residues. Germline lookup yields CDR1 SGHVT and CDR2 SQSDAQ. After removal of 1 base from V and 3 bases from J, the junction contained 9 bases not matched to a gene. This chain's CDR3 is CASSLEETGYFYEQYF. CDR3 DNA: TGTGCCAGCAGCTTAGAGGAGACAGGGTACTTCTACGAGCAGTACTTC.

The chain carries TRBV5-6 and TRBJ2-7; D uncertain. The CDR3 runs to 14 residues. Germline-derived CDR1 and CDR2 are SGHDT and YYEEEE. The ends were cut back, 5 bases at V and 2 bases at J, with 14 bases in the middle. The CDR3 spells CASSPAPLTYEQYV. Written as DNA, the CDR3 is TGTGCCAGCAGTCCCGCGCCGCTTACCTACGAGCAGTACGTC.

This clone was observed once. The CDR3 here is CASSLVGGDTEAFF. CDR3 nucleotide sequence: TGTGCCAGCAGCTTAGTGGGGGGGGACACTGAAGCTTTCTTT. The chain carries TRBV11-2 and TRBJ1-1; tentative D call: TRBD1 (5 bases). Between the trimmed V and J ends, which lost 1 base and 3 bases, there was a span of 9 bases. This CDR3 is built from 14 residues. The germline V gene has CDR1 SGHAT and CDR2 FQNNGV.

The V and J genes are TRBV20-1 and TRBJ2-1, with unresolved D. Germline CDR1 and CDR2: DFQATT and SNEGSKA (reference sequence). This CDR3 is built from 11 residues. V lost 3 bases and J 6 bases, leaving 6 bases between the germline ends. Here the CDR3 reads CSASRANEQFF. CDR3 sequence (DNA): TGCAGTGCTAGTAGGGCCAATGAGCAGTTCTTC.

V usage is TRBV5-1 and J usage is TRBJ1-4, with TRBD1 matching over 8 bases. J lost 2 bases, V lost 3 bases, and 6 bases had no gene match. Per germline, CDR1 SGHRS and CDR2 YFSETQ. This CDR3 contains 16 residues. The CDR3 region has the DNA TGCGCCAGCAGCTCAGCGGGACAGGTGACTAATGAAAAACTGTTTTTT. It specifies CASSSAGQVTNEKLFF. The full variable domain, its missing parts supplied by reference TRBV5-1 and TRBJ1-4, is KAGVTQTPRYLIKTRGQQVTLSCSPISGHRSVSWYQQTPGQGLQFLFEYFSETQRNKGNFPGRFSGRQFSNSRSEMNVSTLELGDSALYLCASSSAGQVTNEKLFFGSGTQLSVL.

V gene TRBV2 combines with J gene TRBJ1-1; D ambiguous. V shed 4 bases and J shed 11 bases, with 20 bases lying between them. The germline CDR1 and CDR2 sequences are SNHLY and FYNNEI. The CDR3 loop spans 14 amino acids. The CDR3 loop reads CASSAPPHGRGAFF. The CDR3 bases are TGTGCCAGCAGTGCCCCACCGCACGGTCGAGGGGCTTTCTTT.